This note documents a single TCR beta chain sequence. This sample is drawn from a study of blood T cell repertoires in COVID-19. The CDR3 length is 15 residues. V gave up 5 bases and J gave up 2 bases, with 14 bases separating them. Germline V gives CDR1 MNHEY, CDR2 SVGAGI. Generated by immunoSEQ multiplex PCR, the TCRdb table keeps only in-frame clones and is missing some. The sample has 250,000 to 300,000 clones, 75% to 90% seen once. The chain links TRBV6-5 to TRBJ2-3, with D possibly TRBD2 on 6 matching bases. This clonotype originated in a woman in her seventies with COVID-19, enrolled during active disease. Sequencing input: peripheral blood. The CDR3 protein is CASSPRGTVTDTQYF. Here the CDR3 DNA reads TGTGCCAGCAGTCCCCGGGGGACCGTCACAGATACGCAGTATTTT.